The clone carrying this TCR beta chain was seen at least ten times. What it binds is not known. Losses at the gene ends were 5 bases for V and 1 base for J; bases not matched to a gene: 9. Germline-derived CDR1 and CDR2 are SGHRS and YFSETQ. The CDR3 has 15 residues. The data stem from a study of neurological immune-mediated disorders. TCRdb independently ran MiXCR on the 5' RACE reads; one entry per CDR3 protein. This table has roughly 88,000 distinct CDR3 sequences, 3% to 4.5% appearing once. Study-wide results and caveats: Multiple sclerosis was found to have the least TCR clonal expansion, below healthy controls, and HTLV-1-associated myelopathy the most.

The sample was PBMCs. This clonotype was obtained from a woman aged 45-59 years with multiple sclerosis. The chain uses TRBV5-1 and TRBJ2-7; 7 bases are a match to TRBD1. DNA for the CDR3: TGCGCCAGCAGACCTGGGACAGTGTATTCCTACGAGCAGTACTTC. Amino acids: CASRPGTVYSYEQYF.